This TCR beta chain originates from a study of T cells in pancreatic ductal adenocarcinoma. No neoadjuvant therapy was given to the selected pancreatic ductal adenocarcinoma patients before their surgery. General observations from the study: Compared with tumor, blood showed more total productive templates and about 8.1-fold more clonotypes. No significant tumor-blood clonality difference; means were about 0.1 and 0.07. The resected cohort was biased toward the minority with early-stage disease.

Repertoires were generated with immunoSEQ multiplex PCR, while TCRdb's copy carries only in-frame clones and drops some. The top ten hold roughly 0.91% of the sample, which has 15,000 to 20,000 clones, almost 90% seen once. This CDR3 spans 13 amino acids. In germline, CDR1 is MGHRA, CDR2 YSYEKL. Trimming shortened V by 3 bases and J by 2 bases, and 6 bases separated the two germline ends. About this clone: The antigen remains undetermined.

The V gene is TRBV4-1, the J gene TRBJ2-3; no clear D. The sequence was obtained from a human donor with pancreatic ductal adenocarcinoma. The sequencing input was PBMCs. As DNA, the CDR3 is TGCGCCAGCAGCCATCCCCTCACAGATACGCAGTATTTT. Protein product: CASSHPLTDTQYF.